This T cell receptor (beta chain) stems from a study of cytomegalovirus exposure and HLA in healthy donors. As for this clone: Its cognate antigen is unknown.

Findings of the study overall: Among TCR beta chains, those listed as cytomegalovirus-associated numbered 164. For most TCR sequences rarity was the rule, although some public TCRs occurred in many donors. In vitro testing confirmed a few CMV-associated chains as specific for CMV antigens.

Sequenced by immunoSEQ multiplex PCR; TCRdb stores in-frame clones only, minus some. Among 57,000 or so clones listed, more than 90% were seen once. Trimming left V 0 bases short and J 3 bases short, with 11 bases between. Germline lookup yields CDR1 MNHEY and CDR2 SMNVEV (reference sequence). The CDR3 is made up of 15 amino acids. The V call is TRBV27, the J call TRBJ1-2; no firm D call. The sequencing sample was made of PBMCs. This receptor was obtained from a young man in good health and CMV-seronegative. CDR3 sequence (DNA): TGTGCCAGCAGTTTATCGTACGGGAAGTACTATGGCTACACCTTC. It yields the protein CASSLSYGKYYGYTF.